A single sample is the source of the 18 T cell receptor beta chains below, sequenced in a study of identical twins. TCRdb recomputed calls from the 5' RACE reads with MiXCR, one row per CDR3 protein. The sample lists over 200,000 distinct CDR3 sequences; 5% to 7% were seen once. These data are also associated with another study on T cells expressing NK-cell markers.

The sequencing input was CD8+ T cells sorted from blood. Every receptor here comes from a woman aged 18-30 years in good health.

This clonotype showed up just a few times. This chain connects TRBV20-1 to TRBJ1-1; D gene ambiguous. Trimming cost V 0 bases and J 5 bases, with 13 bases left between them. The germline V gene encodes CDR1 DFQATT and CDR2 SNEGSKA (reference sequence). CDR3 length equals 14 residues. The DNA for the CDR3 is TGCAGTGCTAGAGATTCCAGGTTTGGAACTGAAGCTTTCTTT. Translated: CSARDSRFGTEAFF.

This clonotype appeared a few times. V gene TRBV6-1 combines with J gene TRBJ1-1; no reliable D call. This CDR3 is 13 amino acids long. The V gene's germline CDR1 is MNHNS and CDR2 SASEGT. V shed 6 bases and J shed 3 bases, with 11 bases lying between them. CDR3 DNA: TGTGCCAGCAGATCAGCCCTTGACACTGAAGCTTTCTTT. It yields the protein CASRSALDTEAFF.

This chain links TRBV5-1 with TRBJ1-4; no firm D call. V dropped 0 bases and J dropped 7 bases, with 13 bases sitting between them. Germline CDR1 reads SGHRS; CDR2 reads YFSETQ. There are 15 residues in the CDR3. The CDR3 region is CASSLEADGFEKLFF. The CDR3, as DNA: TGCGCCAGCAGCTTGGAGGCAGACGGTTTTGAAAAACTGTTTTTT.

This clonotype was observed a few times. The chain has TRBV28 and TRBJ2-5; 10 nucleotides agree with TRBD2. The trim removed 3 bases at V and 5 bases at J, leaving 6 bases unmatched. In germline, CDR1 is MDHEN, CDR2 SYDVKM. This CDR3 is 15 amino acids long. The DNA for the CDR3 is TGTGCCAGCAGTTTTATAGGACTAGCGGACGAGACCCAGTACTTC. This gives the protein CASSFIGLADETQYF.

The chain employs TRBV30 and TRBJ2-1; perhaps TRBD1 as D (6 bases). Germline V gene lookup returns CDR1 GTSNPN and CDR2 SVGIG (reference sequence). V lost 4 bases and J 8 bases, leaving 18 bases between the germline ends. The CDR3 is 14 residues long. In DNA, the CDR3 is TGTGCCTGGACCCTAATGGCAGGGGAACATGAGCAGTTCTTC. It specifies CAWTLMAGEHEQFF.

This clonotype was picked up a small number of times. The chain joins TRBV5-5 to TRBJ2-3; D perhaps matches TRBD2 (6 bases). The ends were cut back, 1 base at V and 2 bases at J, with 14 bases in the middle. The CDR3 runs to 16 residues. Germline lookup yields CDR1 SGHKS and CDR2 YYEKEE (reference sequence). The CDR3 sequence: CASSLRIGTPTDTQYF. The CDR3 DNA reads TGTGCCAGCAGCTTGAGAATCGGGACTCCCACAGATACGCAGTATTTT.

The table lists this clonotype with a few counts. Written as DNA, the CDR3 is TGTGCCAGCTCTCAAGATTCATACTATGGCTACACCTTC. It yields the protein CASSQDSYYGYTF. This chain joins TRBV12-3 or TRBV12-4 and TRBJ1-2; no firm D call. The CDR3 length is 13 residues. V shed 8 bases and J shed 3 bases, with 13 bases lying between them.

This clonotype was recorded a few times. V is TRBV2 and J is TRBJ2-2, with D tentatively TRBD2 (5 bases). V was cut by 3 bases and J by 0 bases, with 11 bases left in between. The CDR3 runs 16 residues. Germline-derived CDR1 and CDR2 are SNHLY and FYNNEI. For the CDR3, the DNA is TGTGCCAGCAGTGATACTAGGCTCGCGAACACCGGGGAGCTGTTTTTT. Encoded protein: CASSDTRLANTGELFF.

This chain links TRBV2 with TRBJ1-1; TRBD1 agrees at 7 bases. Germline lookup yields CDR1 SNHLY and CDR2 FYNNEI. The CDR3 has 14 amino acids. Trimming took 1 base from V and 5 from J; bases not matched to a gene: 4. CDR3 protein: CASSEGQGETEAFF. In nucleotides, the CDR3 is TGTGCCAGCAGTGAAGGTCAGGGGGAGACTGAAGCTTTCTTT.

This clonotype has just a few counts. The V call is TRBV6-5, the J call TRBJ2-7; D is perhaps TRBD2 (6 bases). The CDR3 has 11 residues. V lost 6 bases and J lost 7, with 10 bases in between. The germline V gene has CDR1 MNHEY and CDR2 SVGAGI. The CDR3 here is CASSDREEQYF. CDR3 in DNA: TGTGCCAGCAGCGATCGGGAGGAGCAGTACTTC.

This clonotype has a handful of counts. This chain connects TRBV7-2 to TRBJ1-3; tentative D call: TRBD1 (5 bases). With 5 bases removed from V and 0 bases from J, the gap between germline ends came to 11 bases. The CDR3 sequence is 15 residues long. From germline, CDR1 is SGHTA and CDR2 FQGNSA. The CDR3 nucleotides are TGTGCCAGCAGCGAGGGACTAACCTCTGGAAACACCATATATTTT. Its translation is CASSEGLTSGNTIYF.

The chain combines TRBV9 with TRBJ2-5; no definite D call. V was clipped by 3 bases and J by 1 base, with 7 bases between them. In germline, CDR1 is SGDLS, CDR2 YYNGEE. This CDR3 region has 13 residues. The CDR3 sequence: CASSAALQETQYF. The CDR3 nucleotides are TGTGCCAGCAGCGCGGCACTCCAAGAGACCCAGTACTTC.

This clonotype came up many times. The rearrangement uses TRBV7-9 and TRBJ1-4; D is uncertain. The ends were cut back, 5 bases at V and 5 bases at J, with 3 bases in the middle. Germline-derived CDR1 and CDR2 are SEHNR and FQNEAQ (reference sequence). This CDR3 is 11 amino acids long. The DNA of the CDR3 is TGTGCCAGCAGCCCGAATGAAAAACTGTTTTTT. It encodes CASSPNEKLFF.

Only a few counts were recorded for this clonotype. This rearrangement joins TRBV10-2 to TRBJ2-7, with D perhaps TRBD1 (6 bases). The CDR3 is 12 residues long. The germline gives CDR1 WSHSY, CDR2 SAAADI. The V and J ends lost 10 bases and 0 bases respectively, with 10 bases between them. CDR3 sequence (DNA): TGCGCCACCCACAGGGCCTCCTACGAGCAGTACTTC. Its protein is CATHRASYEQYF.

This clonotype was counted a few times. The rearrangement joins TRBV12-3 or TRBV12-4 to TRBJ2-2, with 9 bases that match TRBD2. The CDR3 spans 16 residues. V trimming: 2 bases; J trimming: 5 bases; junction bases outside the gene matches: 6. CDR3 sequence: CASSLWRGGGTGELFF. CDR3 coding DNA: TGTGCCAGCAGTTTATGGCGGGGGGGAGGAACCGGGGAGCTGTTTTTT.

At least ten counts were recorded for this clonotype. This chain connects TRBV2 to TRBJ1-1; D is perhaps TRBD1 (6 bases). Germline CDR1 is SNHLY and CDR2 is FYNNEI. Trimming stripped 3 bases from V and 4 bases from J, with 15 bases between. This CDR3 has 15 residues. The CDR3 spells CASSDKPRGRTEAFF. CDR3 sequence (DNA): TGTGCCAGCAGTGACAAGCCCAGGGGTCGCACTGAAGCTTTCTTT.

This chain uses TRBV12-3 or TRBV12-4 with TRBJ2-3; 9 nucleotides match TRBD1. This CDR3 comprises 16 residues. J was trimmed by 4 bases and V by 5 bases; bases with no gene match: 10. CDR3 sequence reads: CASSPPGTGPADTQYF. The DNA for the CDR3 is TGTGCCAGCAGTCCCCCCGGGACAGGGCCTGCAGATACGCAGTATTTT.

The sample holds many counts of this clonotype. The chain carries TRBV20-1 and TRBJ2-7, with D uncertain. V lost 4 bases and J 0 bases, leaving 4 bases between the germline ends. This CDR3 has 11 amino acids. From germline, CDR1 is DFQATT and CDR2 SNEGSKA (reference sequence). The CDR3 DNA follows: TGCAGTGCTACCCCCTCCTACGAGCAGTACTTC. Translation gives CSATPSYEQYF.